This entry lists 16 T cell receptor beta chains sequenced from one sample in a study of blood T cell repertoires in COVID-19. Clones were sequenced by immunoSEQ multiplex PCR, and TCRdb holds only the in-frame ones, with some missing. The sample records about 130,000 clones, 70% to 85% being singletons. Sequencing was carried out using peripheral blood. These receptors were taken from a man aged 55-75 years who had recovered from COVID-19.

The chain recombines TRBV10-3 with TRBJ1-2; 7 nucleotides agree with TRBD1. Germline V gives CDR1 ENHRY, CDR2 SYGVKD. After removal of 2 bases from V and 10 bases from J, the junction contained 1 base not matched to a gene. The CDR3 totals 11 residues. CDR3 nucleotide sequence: TGTGCCATCAGTGAGGGACAGGTCTACACCTTC. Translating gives CAISEGQVYTF.

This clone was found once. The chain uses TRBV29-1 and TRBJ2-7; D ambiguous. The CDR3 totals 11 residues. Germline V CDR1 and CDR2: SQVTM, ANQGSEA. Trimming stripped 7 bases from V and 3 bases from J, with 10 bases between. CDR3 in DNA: TGCAGCGCCGAGACTGACTACGAGCAGTACTTC. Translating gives CSAETDYEQYF.

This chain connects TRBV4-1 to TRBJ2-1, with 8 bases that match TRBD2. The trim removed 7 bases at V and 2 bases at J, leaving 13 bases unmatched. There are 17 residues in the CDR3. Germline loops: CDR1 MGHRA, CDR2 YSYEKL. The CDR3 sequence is CASNPDSTGGAYNEQFF. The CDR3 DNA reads TGCGCCAGCAACCCTGACTCGACGGGAGGGGCCTACAATGAGCAGTTCTTC.

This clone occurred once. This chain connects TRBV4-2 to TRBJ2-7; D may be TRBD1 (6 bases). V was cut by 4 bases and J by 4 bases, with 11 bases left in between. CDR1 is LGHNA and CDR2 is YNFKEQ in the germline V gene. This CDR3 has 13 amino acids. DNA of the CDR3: TGTGCCAGCAGCCCGGGGACATTTTACGAGCAGTACTTC. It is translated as CASSPGTFYEQYF.

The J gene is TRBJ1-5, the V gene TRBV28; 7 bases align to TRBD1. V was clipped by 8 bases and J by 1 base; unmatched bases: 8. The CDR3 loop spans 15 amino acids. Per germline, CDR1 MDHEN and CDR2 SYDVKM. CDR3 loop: CASGSAGGSNQPQHF. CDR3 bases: TGTGCCAGCGGGTCGGCAGGGGGAAGCAATCAGCCCCAGCATTTT.

Written as DNA, the CDR3 is TGTGCCACCAGTGTTTCAGGACTAGCGGGAGTAGATACGCAGTATTTT. Its translation: CATSVSGLAGVDTQYF. The chain employs TRBV24-1 and TRBJ2-3; 13 positions match TRBD2. CDR3 size: 16 residues. From germline, CDR1 is KGHDR and CDR2 SFDVKD. The J segment lost 5 bases and the V segment lost 5 bases, leaving 6 bases of the junction unmatched.

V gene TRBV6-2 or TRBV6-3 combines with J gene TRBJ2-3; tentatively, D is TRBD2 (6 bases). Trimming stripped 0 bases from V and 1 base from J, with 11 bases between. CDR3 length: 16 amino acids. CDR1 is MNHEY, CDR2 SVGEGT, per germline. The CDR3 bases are TGTGCCAGCAGTTACTCGCTAAGGAGGGGCACAGATACGCAGTATTTT. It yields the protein CASSYSLRRGTDTQYF.

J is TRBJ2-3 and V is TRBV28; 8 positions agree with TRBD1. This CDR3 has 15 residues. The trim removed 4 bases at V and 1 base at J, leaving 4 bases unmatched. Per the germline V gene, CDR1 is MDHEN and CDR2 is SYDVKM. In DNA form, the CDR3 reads TGTGCCAGCAGTTCAGGGGGCGGGGGCACAGATACGCAGTATTTT. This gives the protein CASSSGGGGTDTQYF.

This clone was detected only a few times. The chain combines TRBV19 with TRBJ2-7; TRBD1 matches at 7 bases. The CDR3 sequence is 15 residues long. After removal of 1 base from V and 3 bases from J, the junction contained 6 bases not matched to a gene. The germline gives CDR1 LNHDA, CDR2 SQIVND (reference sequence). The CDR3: CASSIGLDRIYEQYF. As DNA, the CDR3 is TGTGCCAGTAGTATAGGCCTGGACAGGATCTACGAGCAGTACTTC.

The CDR3 protein is CASSPGTVTHYGYTF. For the CDR3, the DNA is TGTGCCAGCAGCCCCGGGACAGTAACCCACTATGGCTACACCTTC. The chain carries TRBV7-9 and TRBJ1-2; TRBD1 matches 7 bases. Per the germline V gene, CDR1 is SEHNR and CDR2 is FQNEAQ (reference sequence). Unmatched junction bases numbered 9, after V lost 5 bases and J lost 3 bases. There are 15 residues in the CDR3.

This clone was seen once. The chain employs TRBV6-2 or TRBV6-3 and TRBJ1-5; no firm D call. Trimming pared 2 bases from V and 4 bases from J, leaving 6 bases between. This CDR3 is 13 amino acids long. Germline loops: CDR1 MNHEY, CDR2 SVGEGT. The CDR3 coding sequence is TGTGCCAGCAGTTACAGGGAGAATCAGCCCCAGCATTTT. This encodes CASSYRENQPQHF.

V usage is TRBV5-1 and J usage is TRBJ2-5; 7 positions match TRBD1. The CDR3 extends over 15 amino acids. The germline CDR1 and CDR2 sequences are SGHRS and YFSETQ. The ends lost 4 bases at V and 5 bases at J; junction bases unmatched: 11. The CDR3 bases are TGCGCCAGCAGCACCCGACAGGGAAAGGCGGAGACCCAGTACTTC. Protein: CASSTRQGKAETQYF.

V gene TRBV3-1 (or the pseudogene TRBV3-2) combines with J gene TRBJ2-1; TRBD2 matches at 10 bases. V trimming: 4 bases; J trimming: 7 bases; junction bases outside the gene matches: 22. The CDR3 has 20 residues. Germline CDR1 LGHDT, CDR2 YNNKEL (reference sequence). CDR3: CASSRKGPSQREGPRNEQFF. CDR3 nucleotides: TGTGCCAGCAGCCGCAAAGGGCCATCCCAGCGGGAGGGCCCTCGGAATGAGCAGTTCTTC.

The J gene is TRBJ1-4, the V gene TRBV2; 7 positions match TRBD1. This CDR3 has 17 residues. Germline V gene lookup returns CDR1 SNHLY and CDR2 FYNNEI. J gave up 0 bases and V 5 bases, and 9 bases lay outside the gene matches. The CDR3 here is CASSSDRALSTNEKLFF. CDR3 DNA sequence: TGTGCCAGCAGTAGCGACAGGGCCCTATCAACTAATGAAAAACTGTTTTTT.

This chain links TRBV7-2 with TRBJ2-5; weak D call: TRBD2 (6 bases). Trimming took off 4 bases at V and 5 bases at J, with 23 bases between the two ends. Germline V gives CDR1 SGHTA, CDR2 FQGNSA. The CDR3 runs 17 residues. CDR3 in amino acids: CASSWSLGGLNWETQYF. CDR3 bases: TGTGCCAGCAGCTGGTCCCTGGGAGGTCTGAACTGGGAGACCCAGTACTTC.

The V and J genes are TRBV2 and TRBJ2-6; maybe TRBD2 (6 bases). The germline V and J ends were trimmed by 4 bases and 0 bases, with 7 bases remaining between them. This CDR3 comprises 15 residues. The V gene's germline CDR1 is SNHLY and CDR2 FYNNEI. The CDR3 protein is CASSVRGSGANVLTF. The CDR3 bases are TGTGCCAGCAGTGTGCGGGGCTCTGGGGCCAACGTCCTGACTTTC.